This T cell receptor (beta chain) was recorded in a study of blood T cell repertoires in COVID-19. Measured with immunoSEQ multiplex PCR; TCRdb has only the in-frame clones, and not every one. In the table there are roughly 75,000 clones, more than 85% of which are singletons. Trimming shortened V by 2 bases and J by 0 bases, and 10 bases separated the two germline ends. Looked up from germline, CDR1 is MNHNY and CDR2 is SVGAGI (reference sequence). CDR3 length equals 15 residues. The TCR originated in a man aged 55 to 70 with acute or convalescent COVID-19. The rearrangement uses TRBV6-6 and TRBJ1-1, with D perhaps matching TRBD1 (6 bases). Sequencing used peripheral blood. CDR3 residues: CASSYGDTMNTEAFF. The CDR3 DNA reads TGTGCCAGCAGTTACGGGGACACAATGAACACTGAAGCTTTCTTT.